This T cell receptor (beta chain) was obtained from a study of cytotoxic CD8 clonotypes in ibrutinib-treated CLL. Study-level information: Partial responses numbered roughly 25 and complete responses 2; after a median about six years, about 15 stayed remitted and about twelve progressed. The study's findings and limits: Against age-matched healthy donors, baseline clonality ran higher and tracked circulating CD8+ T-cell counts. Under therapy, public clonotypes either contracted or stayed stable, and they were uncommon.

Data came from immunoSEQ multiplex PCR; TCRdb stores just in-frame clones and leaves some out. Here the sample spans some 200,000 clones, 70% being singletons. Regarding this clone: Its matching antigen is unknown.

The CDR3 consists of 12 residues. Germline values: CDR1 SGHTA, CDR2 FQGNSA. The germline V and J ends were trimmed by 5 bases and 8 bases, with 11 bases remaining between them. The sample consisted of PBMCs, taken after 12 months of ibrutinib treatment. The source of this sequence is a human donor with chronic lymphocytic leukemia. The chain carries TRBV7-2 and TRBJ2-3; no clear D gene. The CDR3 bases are TGTGCCAGCAGCCGGACCCAACCTACGCAGTATTTT. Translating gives CASSRTQPTQYF.